This TCR beta chain was retrieved from a study of blood T cell repertoires in COVID-19. Cohorts were assigned according to the clinical history that participants reported. V lost 6 bases, J lost 14 bases, and 11 bases stayed unmatched. Germline V lookup: CDR1 SNHLY, CDR2 FYNNEI. This CDR3 comprises 13 residues. In the original workflow: Amplification of reference gene primers provided the estimated nucleated cell counts. The repertoire was sequenced with immunoSEQ multiplex PCR; TCRdb's copy has only in-frame clones and lacks some. That table gives V, J and clone size, and the DNA gave D and trimming. The repertoire holds around 300,000 clones, approximately 88% seen once, with about 1.7% in the top ten.

The receptor comes from a woman in her 40s who had recovered from COVID-19. The sample consisted of PBMCs or T cells enriched from blood (not recorded which). The chain joins TRBV2 to TRBJ1-4; 8 bases map to TRBD1. The CDR3 nucleotides read TGTGCCAGCAGGTATACCGGGACAGGTTTTCTGTTTTTT. Residues: CASRYTGTGFLFF.